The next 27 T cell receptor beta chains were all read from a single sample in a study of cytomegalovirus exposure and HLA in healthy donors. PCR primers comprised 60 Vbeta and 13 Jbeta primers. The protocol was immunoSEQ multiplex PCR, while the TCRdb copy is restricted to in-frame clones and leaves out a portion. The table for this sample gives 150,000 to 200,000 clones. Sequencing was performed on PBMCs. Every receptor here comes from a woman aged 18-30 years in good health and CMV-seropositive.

CDR3 DNA: TGCGCCAGCAGCCCTCACAGCTTGAGCTCTGGAAACACCATATATTTT. Protein product: CASSPHSLSSGNTIYF. V is TRBV5-1 and J is TRBJ1-3; no clear D gene. From germline, CDR1 is SGHRS and CDR2 YFSETQ. The CDR3 runs 16 residues. Trimming cost V 4 bases and J 0 bases, with 14 bases left between them.

The DNA for the CDR3 is TGTGCCAGCAGTGTGGCAGGGGAACGTCATCAGCCCCAGCATTTT. Translation gives CASSVAGERHQPQHF. The gene calls are TRBV6-5 and TRBJ1-5, with a tentative D call TRBD1 (6 bases). The germline V and J ends were trimmed by 5 bases and 5 bases, with 16 bases remaining between them. This CDR3 has 15 residues. CDR1 and CDR2 (germline): MNHEY, SVGAGI.

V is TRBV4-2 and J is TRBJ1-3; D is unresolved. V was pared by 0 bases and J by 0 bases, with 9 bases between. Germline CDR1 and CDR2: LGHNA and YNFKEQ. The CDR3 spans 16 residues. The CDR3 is CASSQDHSFSGNTIYF. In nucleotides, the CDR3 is TGTGCCAGCAGCCAAGATCACAGCTTCTCTGGAAACACCATATATTTT.

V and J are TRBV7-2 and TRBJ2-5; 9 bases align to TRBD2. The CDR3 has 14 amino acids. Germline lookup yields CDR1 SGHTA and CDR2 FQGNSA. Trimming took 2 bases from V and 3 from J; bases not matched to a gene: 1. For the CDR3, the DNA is TGTGCCAGCAGCTTAATAGCGGGGGAAGAGACCCAGTACTTC. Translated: CASSLIAGEETQYF.

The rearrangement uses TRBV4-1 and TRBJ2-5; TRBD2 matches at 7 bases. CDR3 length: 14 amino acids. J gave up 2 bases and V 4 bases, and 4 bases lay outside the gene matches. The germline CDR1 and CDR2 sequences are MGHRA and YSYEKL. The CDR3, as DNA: TGCGCCAGCAGCCCCTCTAGCGGACAAGAGACCCAGTACTTC. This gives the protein CASSPSSGQETQYF.

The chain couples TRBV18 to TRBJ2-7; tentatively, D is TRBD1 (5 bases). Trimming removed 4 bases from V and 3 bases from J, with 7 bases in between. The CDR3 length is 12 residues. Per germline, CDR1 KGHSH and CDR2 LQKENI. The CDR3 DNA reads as TGTGCCAGCTCACTCCAGGGCTACGAGCAGTACTTC. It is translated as CASSLQGYEQYF.

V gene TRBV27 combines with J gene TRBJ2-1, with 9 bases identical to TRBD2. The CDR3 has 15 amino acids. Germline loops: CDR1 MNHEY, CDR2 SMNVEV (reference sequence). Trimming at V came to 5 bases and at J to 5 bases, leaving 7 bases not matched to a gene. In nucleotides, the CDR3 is TGTGCCAGCAGTCCGCTAGCGGGAAAGGACAATGAGCAGTTCTTC. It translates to CASSPLAGKDNEQFF.

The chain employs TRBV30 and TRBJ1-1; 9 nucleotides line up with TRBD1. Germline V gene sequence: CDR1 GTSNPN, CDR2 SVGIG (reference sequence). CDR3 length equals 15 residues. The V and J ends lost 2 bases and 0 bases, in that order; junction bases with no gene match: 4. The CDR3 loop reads CAWSFRDRVNTEAFF. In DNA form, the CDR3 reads TGTGCCTGGAGTTTCCGGGACAGGGTGAACACTGAAGCTTTCTTT.

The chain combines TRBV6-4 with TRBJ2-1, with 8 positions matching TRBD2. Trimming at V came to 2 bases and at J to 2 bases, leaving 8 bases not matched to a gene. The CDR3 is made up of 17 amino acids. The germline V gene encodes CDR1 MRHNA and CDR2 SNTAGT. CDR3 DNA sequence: TGTGCCAGCAGTGACGGTGCCTACGGGGGGGCCTACAATGAGCAGTTCTTC. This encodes CASSDGAYGGAYNEQFF.

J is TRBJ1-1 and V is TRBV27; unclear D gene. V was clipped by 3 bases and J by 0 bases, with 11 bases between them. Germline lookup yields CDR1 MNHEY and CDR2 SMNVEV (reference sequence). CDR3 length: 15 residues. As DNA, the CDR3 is TGTGCCAGCAGTTTCAGGCGCGTGATGAACACTGAAGCTTTCTTT. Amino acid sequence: CASSFRRVMNTEAFF.

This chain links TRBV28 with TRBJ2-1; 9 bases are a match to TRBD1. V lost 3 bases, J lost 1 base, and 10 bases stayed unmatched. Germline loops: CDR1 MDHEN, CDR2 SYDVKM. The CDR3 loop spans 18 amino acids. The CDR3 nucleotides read TGTGCCAGCAGTTTGCACCCCAACAGGGGGCTATCCTACAATGAGCAGTTCTTC. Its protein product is CASSLHPNRGLSYNEQFF.

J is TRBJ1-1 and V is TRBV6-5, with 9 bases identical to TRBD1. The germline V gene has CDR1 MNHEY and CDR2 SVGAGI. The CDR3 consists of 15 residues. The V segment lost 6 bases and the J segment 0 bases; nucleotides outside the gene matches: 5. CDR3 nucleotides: TGTGCCAGCAGGGTGGGGACAGGGTTGAACACTGAAGCTTTCTTT. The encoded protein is CASRVGTGLNTEAFF.

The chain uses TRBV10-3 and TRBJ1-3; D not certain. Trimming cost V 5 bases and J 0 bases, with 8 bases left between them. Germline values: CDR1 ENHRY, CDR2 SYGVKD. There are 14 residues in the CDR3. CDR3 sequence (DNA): TGTGCCATCAGTCGGGATCCCTCTGGAAACACCATATATTTT. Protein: CAISRDPSGNTIYF.

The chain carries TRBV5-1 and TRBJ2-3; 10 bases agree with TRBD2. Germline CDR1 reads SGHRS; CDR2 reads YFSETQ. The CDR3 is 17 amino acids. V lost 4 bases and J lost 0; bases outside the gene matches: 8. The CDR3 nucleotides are TGCGCCAGCAGCCCGGGCCTAGCGGGGGAGAGCACAGATACGCAGTATTTT. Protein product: CASSPGLAGESTDTQYF.

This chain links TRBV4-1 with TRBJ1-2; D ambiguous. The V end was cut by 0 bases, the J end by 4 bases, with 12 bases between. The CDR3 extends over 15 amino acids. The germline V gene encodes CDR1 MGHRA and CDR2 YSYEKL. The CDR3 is CASSQDASAFYGYTF. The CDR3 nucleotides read TGCGCCAGCAGCCAAGATGCCAGTGCTTTCTATGGCTACACCTTC.

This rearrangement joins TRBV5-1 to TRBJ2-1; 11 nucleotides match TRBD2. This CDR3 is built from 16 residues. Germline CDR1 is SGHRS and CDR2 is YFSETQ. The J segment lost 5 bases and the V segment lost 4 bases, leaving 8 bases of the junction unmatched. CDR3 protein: CASSLIVAGGHNEQFF. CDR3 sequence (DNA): TGCGCCAGCAGCCTGATAGTAGCGGGGGGGCACAATGAGCAGTTCTTC.

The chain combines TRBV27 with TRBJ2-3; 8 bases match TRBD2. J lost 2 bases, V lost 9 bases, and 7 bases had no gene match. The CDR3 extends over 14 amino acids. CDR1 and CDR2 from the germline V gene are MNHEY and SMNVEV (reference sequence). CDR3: CASWERGITDTQYF. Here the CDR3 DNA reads TGTGCCAGTTGGGAGCGGGGGATCACAGATACGCAGTATTTT.

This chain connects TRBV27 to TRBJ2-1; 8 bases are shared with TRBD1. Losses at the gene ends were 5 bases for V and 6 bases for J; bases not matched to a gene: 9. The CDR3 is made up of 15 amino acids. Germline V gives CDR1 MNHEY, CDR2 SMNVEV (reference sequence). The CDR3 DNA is TGTGCCAGCAGTGTGAACAGGGGGGCAATCAATGAGCAGTTCTTC. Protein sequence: CASSVNRGAINEQFF.

The CDR3 reads CAWSAFGQGAINEQFF. In nucleotides, the CDR3 is TGTGCCTGGAGTGCCTTTGGGCAGGGGGCGATCAATGAGCAGTTCTTC. This chain uses TRBV30 with TRBJ2-1, with 8 positions matching TRBD1. Germline V gene lookup returns CDR1 GTSNPN and CDR2 SVGIG (reference sequence). The trim removed 1 base at V and 6 bases at J, leaving 11 bases unmatched. CDR3 size: 16 residues.

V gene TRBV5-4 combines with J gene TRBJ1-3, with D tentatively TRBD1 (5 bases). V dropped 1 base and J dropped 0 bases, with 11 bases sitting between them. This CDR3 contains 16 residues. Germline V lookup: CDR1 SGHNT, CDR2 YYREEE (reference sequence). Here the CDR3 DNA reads TGTGCCAGCAGCTTGAGTGCAGGGATCTCTGGAAACACCATATATTTT. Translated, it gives CASSLSAGISGNTIYF.

DNA for the CDR3: TGTGCCAGCAGGGTTAGACAGGGCGCCAATGAGCAGTACTTC. It is translated as CASRVRQGANEQYF. This chain joins TRBV2 and TRBJ2-7, with TRBD1 matching 7 bases. V dropped 6 bases and J dropped 7; count of bases not matched to a gene: 12. CDR1 is SNHLY and CDR2 is FYNNEI in the germline V gene. The CDR3 has 14 amino acids. The variable domain in full, with the rest retrieved from reference TRBV2 and TRBJ2-7, is EPEVTQTPSHQVTQMGQEVILRCVPISNHLYFYWYRQILGQKVEFLVSFYNNEISEKSEIFDDQFSVERPDGSNFTLKIRSTKLEDSAMYFCASRVRQGANEQYFGPGTRLTVT.

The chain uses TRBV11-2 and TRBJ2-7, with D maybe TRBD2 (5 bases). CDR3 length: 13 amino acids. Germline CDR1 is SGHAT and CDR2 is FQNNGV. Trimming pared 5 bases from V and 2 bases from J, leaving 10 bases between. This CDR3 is CASSQDGAYEQYF. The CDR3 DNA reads TGTGCCAGCAGCCAGGACGGGGCCTACGAGCAGTACTTC.

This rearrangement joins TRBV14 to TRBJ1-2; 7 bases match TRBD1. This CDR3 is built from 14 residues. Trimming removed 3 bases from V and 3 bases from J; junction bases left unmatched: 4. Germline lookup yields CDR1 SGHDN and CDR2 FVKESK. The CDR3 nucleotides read TGTGCCAGCAGCCAGACAGGGCCGGACTATGGCTACACCTTC. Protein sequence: CASSQTGPDYGYTF.

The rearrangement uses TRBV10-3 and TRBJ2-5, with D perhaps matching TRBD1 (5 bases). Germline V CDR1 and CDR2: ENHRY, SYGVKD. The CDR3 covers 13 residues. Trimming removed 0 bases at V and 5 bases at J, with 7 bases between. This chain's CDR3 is CAISESGVETQYF. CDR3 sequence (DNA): TGTGCCATCAGTGAGTCAGGGGTTGAGACCCAGTACTTC.

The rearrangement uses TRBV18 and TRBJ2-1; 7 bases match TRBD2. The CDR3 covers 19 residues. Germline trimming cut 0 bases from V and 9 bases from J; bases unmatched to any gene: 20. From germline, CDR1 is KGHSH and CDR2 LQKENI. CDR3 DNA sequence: TGTGCCAGCTCACCACCATCGTGGGGGTGGTCAAATGCGGGAGCTGAGCAGTTCTTC. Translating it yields CASSPPSWGWSNAGAEQFF. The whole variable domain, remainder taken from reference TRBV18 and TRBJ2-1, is NAGVMQNPRHLVRRRGQEARLRCSPMKGHSHVYWYRQLPEEGLKFMVYLQKENIIDESGMPKERFSAEFPKEGPSILRIQQVVRGDSAAYFCASSPPSWGWSNAGAEQFFGPGTRLTVL.

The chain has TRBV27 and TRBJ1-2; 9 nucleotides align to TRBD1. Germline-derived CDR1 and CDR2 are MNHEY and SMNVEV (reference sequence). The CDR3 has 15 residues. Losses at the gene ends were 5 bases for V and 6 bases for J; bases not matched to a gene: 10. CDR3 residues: CASSASWDRVHGYTF. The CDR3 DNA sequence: TGTGCCAGCAGTGCCTCATGGGACAGGGTCCATGGCTACACCTTC.

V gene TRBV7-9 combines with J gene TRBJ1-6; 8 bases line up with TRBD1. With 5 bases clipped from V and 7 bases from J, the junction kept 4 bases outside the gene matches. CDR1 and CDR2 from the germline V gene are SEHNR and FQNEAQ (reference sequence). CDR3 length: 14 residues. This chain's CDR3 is CASSAAGGNSPLHF. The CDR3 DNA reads TGTGCCAGCAGCGCCGCAGGGGGCAATTCACCCCTCCACTTT.